The 2 T cell receptor beta chains given below trace back to one sample, sequenced in a study of blood T cell repertoires in COVID-19. Method: immunoSEQ multiplex PCR; TCRdb's copy keeps in-frame clones and lacks some. The data hold approximately 240,000 clones, with nearly 85% observed a single time. Sequencing was done on a sample of peripheral blood. These receptors were obtained from a human donor in a cohort sampled during active COVID-19.

The gene calls are TRBV3-1 (or the pseudogene TRBV3-2) and TRBJ2-1; tentative D call: TRBD2 (5 bases). Germline V CDR1 and CDR2: LGHDT, YNNKEL (reference sequence). V lost 3 bases, J lost 4 bases, and 13 bases lay in between. The CDR3 totals 15 residues. As DNA, the CDR3 is TGTGCCAGCAGCCATACTAGTATTCGGTACAATGAGCAGTTCTTC. This encodes CASSHTSIRYNEQFF.

This chain connects TRBV19 to TRBJ2-2; 9 bases fit TRBD1. V lost 4 bases, J lost 4 bases, and 4 bases stayed unmatched. The germline CDR1 and CDR2 sequences are LNHDA and SQIVND (reference sequence). The CDR3 runs to 15 residues. In DNA form, the CDR3 reads TGTGCCAGTAGTAAGGGACAGGGAGGCACCGGGGAGCTGTTTTTT. This translates into CASSKGQGGTGELFF.